The T cell receptor beta chain under discussion was sequenced for a study of radiation and T cells in renal cell carcinoma. Time point given: blood 4 weeks post-SBRT, at nephrectomy. Treatment reported: 15 Gy SBRT to primary tumor, nephrectomy 4 weeks later. Nephrectomy followed 15 Gy stereotactic body radiation by 4 weeks. CDR3 length: 18 residues. The germline V gene has CDR1 SNHLY and CDR2 FYNNEI. V shed 4 bases and J 3 bases; nucleotides not matched to a gene: 17. Produced via immunoSEQ multiplex PCR; TCRdb's table is partial and in-frame only. The top ten clones hold more than 7% of a sample with around 95,000 clones, 84% of them seen once.

The J gene is TRBJ2-5, the V gene TRBV2, with 7 bases fitting TRBD2. This TCR was sampled from a man aged 55 to 70 with renal cell carcinoma. Sample: blood, taken from a patient whose treatment included radiotherapy and nephrectomy. The CDR3 reads CASSARRGRASLEETQYF. The CDR3 nucleotides are TGTGCCAGCAGTGCAAGACGAGGGAGGGCTAGTTTAGAAGAGACCCAGTACTTC. The whole variable domain, filled in from reference TRBV2 and TRBJ2-5, reads EPEVTQTPSHQVTQMGQEVILRCVPISNHLYFYWYRQILGQKVEFLVSFYNNEISEKSEIFDDQFSVERPDGSNFTLKIRSTKLEDSAMYFCASSARRGRASLEETQYFGPGTRLLVL.